This entry features one TCR beta chain sequence. This specimen comes from a study of cytomegalovirus exposure and HLA in healthy donors. CDR1 SEHNR and CDR2 FQNEAQ come from the germline V gene (reference sequence). The CDR3 extends over 14 amino acids. V shed 3 bases and J shed 1 base, with 8 bases lying between them. With 60 Vbeta and 13 Jbeta primers, the PCR was carried out. The table came from immunoSEQ multiplex PCR; TCRdb's copy has only in-frame clones and leaves some out. The repertoire includes approximately 44,000 clones, approximately 75% of them detected once, and approximately 1.5% sits in the top ten.

The source material was PBMCs. The V and J genes are TRBV7-9 and TRBJ2-3; TRBD2 is a possible D gene (6 bases). The sequence was collected from a man aged 25 to 40 in good health and CMV-seronegative. The CDR3 DNA reads TGTGCCAGCAGCTTCTCGGGGGGCACAGATACGCAGTATTTT. This codes for CASSFSGGTDTQYF.